This T cell receptor beta chain was sequenced in a study of T cell responses to AZD1222 COVID-19 vaccine. It was second doses at about 4 or about 12 weeks that were pooled. This clone was counted a few times. The protocol was immunoSEQ multiplex PCR, while the TCRdb copy is restricted to in-frame clones and leaves out a portion. Of fewer than 180,000 clones in the sample, more than 80% were seen once. The CDR3 totals 14 residues. V lost 3 bases and J lost 2, with 11 bases in between. Germline CDR1 reads LNHNV; CDR2 reads YYDKDF (reference sequence). The source of this sequence is an adult who received the AZD1222 COVID-19 vaccine. This sequence joins TRBV15 and TRBJ2-7, with D perhaps TRBD2 (6 bases). Here the sequenced sample was peripheral blood, taken 28 days after the second AZD1222 dose. CDR3 region: CATSRGLGPYEQYF. The DNA for the CDR3 is TGTGCCACCAGCAGGGGACTGGGACCCTACGAGCAGTACTTC.